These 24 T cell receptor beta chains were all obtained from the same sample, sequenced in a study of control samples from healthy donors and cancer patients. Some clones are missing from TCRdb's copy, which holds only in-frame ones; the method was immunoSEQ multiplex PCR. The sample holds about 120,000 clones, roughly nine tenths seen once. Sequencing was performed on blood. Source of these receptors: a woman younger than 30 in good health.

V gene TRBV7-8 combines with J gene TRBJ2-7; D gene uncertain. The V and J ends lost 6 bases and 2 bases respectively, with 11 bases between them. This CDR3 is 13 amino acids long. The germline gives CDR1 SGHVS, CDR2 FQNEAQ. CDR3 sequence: CASSGFFTYEQYF. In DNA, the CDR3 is TGTGCCAGCAGTGGCTTTTTTACCTACGAGCAGTACTTC. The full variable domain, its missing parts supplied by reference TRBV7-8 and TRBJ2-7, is GAGVSQSPRYKVAKRGQDVALRCDPISGHVSLFWYQQALGQGPEFLTYFQNEAQLDKSGLPSDRFFAERPEGSVSTLKIQRTQQEDSAVYLCASSGFFTYEQYFGPGTRLTVT.

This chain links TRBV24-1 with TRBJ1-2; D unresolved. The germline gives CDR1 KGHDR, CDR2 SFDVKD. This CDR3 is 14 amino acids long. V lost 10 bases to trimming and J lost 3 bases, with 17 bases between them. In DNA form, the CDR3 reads TGTGCCACGAGAAATGATAACGGGGACTATGGCTACACCTTC. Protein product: CATRNDNGDYGYTF.

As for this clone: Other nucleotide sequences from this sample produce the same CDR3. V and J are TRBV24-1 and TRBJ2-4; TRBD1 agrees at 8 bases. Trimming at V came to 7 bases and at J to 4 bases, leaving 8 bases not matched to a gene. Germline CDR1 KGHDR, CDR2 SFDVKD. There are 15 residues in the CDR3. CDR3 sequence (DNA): TGTGCCACCAGCGAGACAGGGGATACAAAAAACATTCAGTACTTC. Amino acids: CATSETGDTKNIQYF.

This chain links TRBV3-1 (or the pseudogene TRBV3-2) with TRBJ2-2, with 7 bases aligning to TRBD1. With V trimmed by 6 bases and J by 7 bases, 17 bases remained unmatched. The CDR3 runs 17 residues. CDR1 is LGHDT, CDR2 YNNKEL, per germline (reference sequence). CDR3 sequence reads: CASSQTPGGQVHGELFF. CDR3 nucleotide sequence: TGTGCCAGCAGTCAGACCCCAGGCGGACAGGTTCACGGGGAGCTGTTTTTT.

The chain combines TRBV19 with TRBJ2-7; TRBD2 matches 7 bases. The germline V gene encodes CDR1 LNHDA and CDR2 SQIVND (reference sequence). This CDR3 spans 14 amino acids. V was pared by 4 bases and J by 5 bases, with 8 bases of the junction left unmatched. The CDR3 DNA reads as TGTGCCAGTAGTAACCGTTGGGGGGGGGACGAGCAGTACTTC. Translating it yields CASSNRWGGDEQYF.

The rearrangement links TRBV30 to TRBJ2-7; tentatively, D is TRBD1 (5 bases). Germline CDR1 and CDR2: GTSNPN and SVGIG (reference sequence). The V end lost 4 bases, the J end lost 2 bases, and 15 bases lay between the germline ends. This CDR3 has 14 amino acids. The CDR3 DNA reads TGTGCCTGGACCCCGACAGTCTCCACCTACGAGCAGTACTTC. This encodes CAWTPTVSTYEQYF.

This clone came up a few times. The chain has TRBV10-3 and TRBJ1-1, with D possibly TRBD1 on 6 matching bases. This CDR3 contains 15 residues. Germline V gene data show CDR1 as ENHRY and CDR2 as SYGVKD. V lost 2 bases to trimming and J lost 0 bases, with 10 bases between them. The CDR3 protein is CAISERGGLNTEAFF. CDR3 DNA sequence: TGTGCCATCAGTGAGAGAGGGGGACTGAACACTGAAGCTTTCTTT.

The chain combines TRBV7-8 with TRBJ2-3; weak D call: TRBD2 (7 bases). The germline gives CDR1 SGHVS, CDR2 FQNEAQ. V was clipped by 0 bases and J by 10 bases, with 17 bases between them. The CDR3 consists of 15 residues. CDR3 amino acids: CASSLAGGVRDAQYF. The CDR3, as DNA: TGTGCCAGCAGCTTAGCAGGGGGGGTTAGGGATGCGCAGTATTTT.

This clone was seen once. The CDR3 sequence: CASSHWTRTDTQYF. The CDR3 bases are TGTGCCAGCAGCCATTGGACTCGCACAGATACGCAGTATTTT. The chain employs TRBV4-2 and TRBJ2-3, with D tentatively TRBD2 (5 bases). V was clipped by 3 bases and J by 1 base, with 8 bases between them. CDR3 length: 14 residues. The germline V gene has CDR1 LGHNA and CDR2 YNFKEQ.

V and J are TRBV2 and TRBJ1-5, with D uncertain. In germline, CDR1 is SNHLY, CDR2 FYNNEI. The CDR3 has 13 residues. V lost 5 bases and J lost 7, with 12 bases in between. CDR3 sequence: CASSPDSRQPQHF. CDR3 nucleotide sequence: TGTGCCAGCAGTCCGGACTCCCGCCAGCCCCAGCATTTT.

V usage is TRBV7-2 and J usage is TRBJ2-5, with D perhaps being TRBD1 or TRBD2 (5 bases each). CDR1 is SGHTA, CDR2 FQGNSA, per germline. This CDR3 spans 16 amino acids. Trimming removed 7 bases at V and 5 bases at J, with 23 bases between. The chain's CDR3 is CASIRKGGVGRETQYF. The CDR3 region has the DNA TGTGCCAGCATCAGAAAAGGAGGTGTGGGGCGGGAGACCCAGTACTTC.

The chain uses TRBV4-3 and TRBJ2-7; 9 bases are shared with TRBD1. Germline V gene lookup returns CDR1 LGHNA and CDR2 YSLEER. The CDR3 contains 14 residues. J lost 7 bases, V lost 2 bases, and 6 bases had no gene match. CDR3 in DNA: TGCGCCAGCAGCCAACTGCCGACAGGGGGAGAGCAGTACTTC. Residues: CASSQLPTGGEQYF.

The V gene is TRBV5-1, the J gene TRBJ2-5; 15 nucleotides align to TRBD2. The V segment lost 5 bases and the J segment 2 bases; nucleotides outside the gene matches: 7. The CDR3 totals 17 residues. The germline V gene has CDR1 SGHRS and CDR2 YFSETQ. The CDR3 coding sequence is TGCGCCAGCAGAGGACTAGCGGGGGGGACTATACAAGAGACCCAGTACTTC. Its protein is CASRGLAGGTIQETQYF.

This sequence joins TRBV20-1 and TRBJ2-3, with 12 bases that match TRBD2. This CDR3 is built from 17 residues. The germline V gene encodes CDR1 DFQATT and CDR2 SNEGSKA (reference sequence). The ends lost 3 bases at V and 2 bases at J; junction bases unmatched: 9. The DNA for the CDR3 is TGCAGTGCTAGTCCCCCCGGGACTAGCGGGTACACAGATACGCAGTATTTT. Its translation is CSASPPGTSGYTDTQYF.

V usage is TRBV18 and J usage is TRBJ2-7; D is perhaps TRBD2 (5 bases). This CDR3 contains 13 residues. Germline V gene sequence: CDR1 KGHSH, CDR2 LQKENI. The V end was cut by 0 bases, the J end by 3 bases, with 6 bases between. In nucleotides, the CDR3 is TGTGCCAGCTCACCACCTAGCGACTACGAGCAGTACTTC. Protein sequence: CASSPPSDYEQYF. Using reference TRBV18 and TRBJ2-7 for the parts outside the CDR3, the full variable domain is NAGVMQNPRHLVRRRGQEARLRCSPMKGHSHVYWYRQLPEEGLKFMVYLQKENIIDESGMPKERFSAEFPKEGPSILRIQQVVRGDSAAYFCASSPPSDYEQYFGPGTRLTVT.

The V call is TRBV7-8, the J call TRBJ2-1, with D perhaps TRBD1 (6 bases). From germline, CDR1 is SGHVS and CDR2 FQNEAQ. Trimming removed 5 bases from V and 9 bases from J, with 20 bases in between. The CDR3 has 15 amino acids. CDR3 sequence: CASSPVLTGFGEQFF. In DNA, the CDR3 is TGTGCCAGCAGCCCCGTCCTCACAGGGTTTGGTGAGCAGTTCTTC.

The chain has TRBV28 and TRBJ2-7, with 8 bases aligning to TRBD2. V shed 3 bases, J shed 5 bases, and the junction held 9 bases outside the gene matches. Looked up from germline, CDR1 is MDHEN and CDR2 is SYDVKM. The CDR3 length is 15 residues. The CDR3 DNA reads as TGTGCCAGCAGTTTGGGACGGGAGGGCCGGGACGAGCAGTACTTC. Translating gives CASSLGREGRDEQYF.

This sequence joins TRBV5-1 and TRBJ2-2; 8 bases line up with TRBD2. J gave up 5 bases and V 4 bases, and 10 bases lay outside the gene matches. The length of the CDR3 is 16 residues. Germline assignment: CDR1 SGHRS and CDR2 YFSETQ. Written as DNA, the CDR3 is TGCGCCAGCAGCCCCCCCCAACTAGCGGATACCGGGGAGCTGTTTTTT. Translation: CASSPPQLADTGELFF.

CDR3 in amino acids: CASSRLTSGPSAGELFF. CDR3 nucleotides: TGCGCCAGCAGCCGTCTGACTAGCGGGCCCTCCGCCGGGGAGCTGTTTTTT. J is TRBJ2-2 and V is TRBV5-1; 10 nucleotides align to TRBD2. The CDR3 is 17 residues long. In germline, CDR1 is SGHRS, CDR2 YFSETQ. Trimming at V came to 4 bases and at J to 6 bases, leaving 12 bases not matched to a gene.

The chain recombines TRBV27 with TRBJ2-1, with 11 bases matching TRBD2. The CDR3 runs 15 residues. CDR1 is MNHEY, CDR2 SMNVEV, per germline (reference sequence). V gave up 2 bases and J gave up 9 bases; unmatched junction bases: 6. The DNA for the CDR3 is TGTGCCAGCAGTTTACTGACTAGCGGGGAGAGTGAGCAGTTCTTC. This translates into CASSLLTSGESEQFF.

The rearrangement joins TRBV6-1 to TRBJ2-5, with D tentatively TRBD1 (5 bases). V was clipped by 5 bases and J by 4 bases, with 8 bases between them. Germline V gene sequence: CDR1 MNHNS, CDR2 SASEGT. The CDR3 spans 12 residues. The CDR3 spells CASSYRGETQYF. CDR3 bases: TGTGCCAGCAGTTATAGGGGAGAGACCCAGTACTTC.

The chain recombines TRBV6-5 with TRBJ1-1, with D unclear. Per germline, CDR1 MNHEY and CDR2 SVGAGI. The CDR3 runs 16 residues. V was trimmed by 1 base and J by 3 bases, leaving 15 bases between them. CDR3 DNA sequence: TGTGCCAGCAGTTACTGTTTTGGGGATTTAGACACTGAAGCTTTCTTT. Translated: CASSYCFGDLDTEAFF.

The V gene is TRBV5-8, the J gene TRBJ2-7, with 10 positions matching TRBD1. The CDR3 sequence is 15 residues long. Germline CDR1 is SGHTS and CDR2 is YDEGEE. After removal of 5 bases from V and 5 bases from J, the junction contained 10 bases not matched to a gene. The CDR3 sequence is CASRDRDRGSNEQYF. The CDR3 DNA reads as TGTGCCAGCAGGGACCGGGACAGGGGAAGCAACGAGCAGTACTTC.

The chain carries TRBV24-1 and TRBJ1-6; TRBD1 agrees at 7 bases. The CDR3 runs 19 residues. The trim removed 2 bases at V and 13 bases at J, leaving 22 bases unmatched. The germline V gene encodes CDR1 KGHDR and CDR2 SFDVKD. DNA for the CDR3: TGTGCCACCAGTGATTGTGGGGGTTTGACAGGGATCTACGTCGGGCCCCTCCACTTT. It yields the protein CATSDCGGLTGIYVGPLHF.